Each of the 8 T cell receptor beta chains below was sequenced from the same sample in a study of high-grade serous ovarian cancer treatment subgroups. Sequencing was performed with immunoSEQ multiplex PCR; in TCRdb, only in-frame clones are kept and a portion is missing. This repertoire shows 19,000 or so clones, about three quarters found once; its top ten account for approximately 6.9%. The tumor samples were collected prior to definitive surgery or chemotherapy. Specimen: tumor tissue. These receptors came from a human donor with high-grade serous ovarian cancer.

This rearrangement joins TRBV7-3 to TRBJ2-2; D possibly corresponds to TRBD2 (5 bases). Per germline, CDR1 SGHTA and CDR2 FQGTGA. Trimming shortened V by 5 bases and J by 8 bases, and 12 bases separated the two germline ends. The CDR3 length is 13 residues. CDR3 nucleotide sequence: TGTGCCAGCAGCCCCGCGCGGGTTGGGGAGCTGTTTTTT. Translated, it gives CASSPARVGELFF.

This clone has just a few counts. This chain connects TRBV27 to TRBJ1-2; TRBD1 matches 10 bases. CDR1 is MNHEY, CDR2 SMNVEV, per germline (reference sequence). The CDR3 has 14 residues. The J segment lost 5 bases and the V segment lost 4 bases, leaving 4 bases of the junction unmatched. Here the CDR3 reads CASSSGQGRYGYTF. Written as DNA, the CDR3 is TGTGCCAGCAGTTCGGGACAGGGGAGGTATGGCTACACCTTC.

The chain is built from TRBV7-3 and TRBJ2-2; 8 bases agree with TRBD1. Germline trimming cut 3 bases from V and 7 bases from J; bases unmatched to any gene: 4. The CDR3 has 14 amino acids. Germline V gene sequence: CDR1 SGHTA, CDR2 FQGTGA. The CDR3 region is CASSFQGADGELFF. The DNA of the CDR3 is TGTGCCAGCAGCTTCCAGGGGGCCGACGGGGAGCTGTTTTTT.

The rearrangement links TRBV7-2 to TRBJ2-6; D is uncertain. V was trimmed by 1 base and J by 2 bases, leaving 6 bases between them. The CDR3 has 15 residues. CDR1 SGHTA and CDR2 FQGNSA come from the germline V gene. The CDR3 loop is CASSLEGPGANVLTF. The CDR3 DNA reads as TGTGCCAGCAGCTTAGAAGGGCCTGGGGCCAACGTCCTGACTTTC. The full variable domain, with the rest looked up from reference TRBV7-2 and TRBJ2-6, is GAGVSQSPSNKVTEKGKDVELRCDPISGHTALYWYRQSLGQGLEFLIYFQGNSAPDKSGLPSDRFSAERTGGSVSTLTIQRTQQEDSAVYLCASSLEGPGANVLTFGAGSRLTVL.

The rearrangement uses TRBV27 and TRBJ2-7, with 11 positions matching TRBD2. Germline values: CDR1 MNHEY, CDR2 SMNVEV (reference sequence). The CDR3 extends over 18 amino acids. Germline trimming cut 5 bases from V and 1 base from J; bases unmatched to any gene: 13. The CDR3 sequence is CASSKTSGMESGSYEQYF. The CDR3 nucleotides are TGTGCCAGCAGTAAGACTAGCGGGATGGAATCTGGTTCCTACGAGCAGTACTTC.

This clone was observed a handful of times. The V gene is TRBV5-6, the J gene TRBJ1-4, with TRBD1 matching 7 bases. Germline values: CDR1 SGHDT, CDR2 YYEEEE. The V segment lost 2 bases and the J segment 8 bases; nucleotides outside the gene matches: 6. This CDR3 has 14 residues. The CDR3 DNA sequence: TGTGCCAGCAGCTTAGGACAGGTTGGAGAAAAACTGTTTTTT. Its translation is CASSLGQVGEKLFF.

This chain uses TRBV7-7 with TRBJ2-1, with D unresolved. Germline loops: CDR1 SSHAT, CDR2 FNYEAQ (reference sequence). Trimming shortened V by 5 bases and J by 0 bases, and 11 bases separated the two germline ends. This CDR3 has 15 amino acids. CDR3 sequence: CASSTAWSSYNEQFF. The DNA of the CDR3 is TGTGCCAGCAGCACCGCCTGGAGCTCCTACAATGAGCAGTTCTTC. Full variable domain (outside the CDR3, taken from reference TRBV7-7 and TRBJ2-1): GAGVSQSPRYKVTKRGQDVTLRCDPISSHATLYWYQQALGQGPEFLTYFNYEAQPDKSGLPSDRFSAERPEGSISTLTIQRTEQRDSAMYRCASSTAWSSYNEQFFGPGTRLTVL.

The chain is built from TRBV19 and TRBJ1-1; D not certain. The CDR3 is 15 residues long. V was pared by 1 base and J by 0 bases, with 9 bases between. CDR1 is LNHDA and CDR2 is SQIVND in the germline V gene (reference sequence). The CDR3 region is CASSIGHTLNTEAFF. The DNA of the CDR3 is TGTGCCAGTAGTATAGGACATACCCTGAACACTGAAGCTTTCTTT.